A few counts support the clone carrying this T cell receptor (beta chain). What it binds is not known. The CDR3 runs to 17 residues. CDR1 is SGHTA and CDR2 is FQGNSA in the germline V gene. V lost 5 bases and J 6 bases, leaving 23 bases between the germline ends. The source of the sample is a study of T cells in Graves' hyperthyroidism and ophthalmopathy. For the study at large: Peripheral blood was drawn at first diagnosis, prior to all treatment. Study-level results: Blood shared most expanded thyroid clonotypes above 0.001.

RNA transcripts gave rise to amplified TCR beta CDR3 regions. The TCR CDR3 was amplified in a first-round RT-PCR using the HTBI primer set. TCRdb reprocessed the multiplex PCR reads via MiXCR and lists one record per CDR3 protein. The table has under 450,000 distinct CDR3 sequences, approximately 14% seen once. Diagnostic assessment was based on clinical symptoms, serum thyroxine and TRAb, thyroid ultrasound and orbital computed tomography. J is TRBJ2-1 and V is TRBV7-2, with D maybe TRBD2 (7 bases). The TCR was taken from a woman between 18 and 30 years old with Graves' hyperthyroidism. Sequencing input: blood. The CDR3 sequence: CASSRLGGAGLGNEQFF. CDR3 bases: TGTGCCAGCAGCAGATTAGGGGGGGCGGGGTTGGGCAATGAGCAGTTCTTC.